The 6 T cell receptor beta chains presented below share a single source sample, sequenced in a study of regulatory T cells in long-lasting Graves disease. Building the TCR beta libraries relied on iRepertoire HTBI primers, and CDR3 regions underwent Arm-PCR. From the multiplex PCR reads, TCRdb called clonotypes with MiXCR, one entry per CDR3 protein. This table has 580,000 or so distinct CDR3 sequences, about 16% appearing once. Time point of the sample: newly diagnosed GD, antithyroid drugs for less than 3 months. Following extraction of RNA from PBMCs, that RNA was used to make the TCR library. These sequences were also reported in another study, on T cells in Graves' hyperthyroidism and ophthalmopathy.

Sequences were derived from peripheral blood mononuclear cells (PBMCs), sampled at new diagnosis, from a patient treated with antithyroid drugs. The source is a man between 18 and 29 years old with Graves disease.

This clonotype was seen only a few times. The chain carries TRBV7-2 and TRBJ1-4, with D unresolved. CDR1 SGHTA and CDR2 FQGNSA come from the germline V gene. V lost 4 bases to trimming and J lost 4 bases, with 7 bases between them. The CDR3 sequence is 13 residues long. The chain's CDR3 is CASSSTLNEKLFF. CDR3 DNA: TGTGCCAGCAGCTCCACTCTTAATGAAAAACTGTTTTTT.

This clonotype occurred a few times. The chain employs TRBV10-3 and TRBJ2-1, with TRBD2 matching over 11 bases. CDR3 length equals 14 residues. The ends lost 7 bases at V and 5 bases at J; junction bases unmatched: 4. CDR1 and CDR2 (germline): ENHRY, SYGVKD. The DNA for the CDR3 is TGTGCCATCAATGGACTAGCGGGTGACAATGAGCAGTTCTTC. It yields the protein CAINGLAGDNEQFF.

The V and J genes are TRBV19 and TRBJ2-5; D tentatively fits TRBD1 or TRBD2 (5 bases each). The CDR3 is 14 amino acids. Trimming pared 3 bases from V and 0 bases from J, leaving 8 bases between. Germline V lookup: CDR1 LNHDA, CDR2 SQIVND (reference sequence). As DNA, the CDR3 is TGTGCCAGTAGTATCGAGGGGTACCAAGAGACCCAGTACTTC. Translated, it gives CASSIEGYQETQYF.

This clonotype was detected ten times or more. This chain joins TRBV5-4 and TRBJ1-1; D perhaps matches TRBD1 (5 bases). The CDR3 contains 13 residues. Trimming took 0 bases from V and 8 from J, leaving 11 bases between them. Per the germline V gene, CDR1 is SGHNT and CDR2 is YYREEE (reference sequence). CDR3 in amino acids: CASSLDRSPEAFF. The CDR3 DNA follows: TGTGCCAGCAGCTTGGACAGGTCCCCGGAAGCTTTCTTT.

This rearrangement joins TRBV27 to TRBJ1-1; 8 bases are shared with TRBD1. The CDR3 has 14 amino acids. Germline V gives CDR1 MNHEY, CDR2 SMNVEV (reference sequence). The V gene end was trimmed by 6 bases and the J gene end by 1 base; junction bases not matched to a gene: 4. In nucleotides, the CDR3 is TGTGCCAGCAGACGAGGACAGGGGAACACTGAAGCTTTCTTT. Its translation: CASRRGQGNTEAFF.

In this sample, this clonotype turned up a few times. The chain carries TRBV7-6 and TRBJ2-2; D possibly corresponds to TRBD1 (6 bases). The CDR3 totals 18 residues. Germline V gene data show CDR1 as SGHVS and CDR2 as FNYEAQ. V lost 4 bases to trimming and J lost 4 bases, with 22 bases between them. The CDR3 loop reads CASSSNANNRVITGELFF. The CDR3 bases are TGTGCCAGCAGCTCAAATGCCAATAACAGGGTTATCACCGGGGAGCTGTTTTTT. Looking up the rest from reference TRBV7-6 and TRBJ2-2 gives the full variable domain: GAGVSQSPRYKVTKRGQDVALRCDPISGHVSLYWYRQALGQGPEFLTYFNYEAQQDKSGLPNDRFSAERPEGSISTLTIQRTEQRDSAMYRCASSSNANNRVITGELFFGEGSRLTVL.